Given below is one TCR beta chain in context. Its target is unknown. V was clipped by 3 bases and J by 4 bases; unmatched bases: 5. Germline CDR1 is SGHNT and CDR2 is YYREEE (reference sequence). The CDR3 has 15 amino acids. Peptide-pool stimulation followed by sequencing identified expanded antigen-specific CD4+ clonotypes in the ViraFEST assay. Isolation of CD4+ T cells took place after about nine days of culture. This individual tested PCR-positive for SARS-CoV-2 infection between March and December 2020. Each well held 1.5 million to 2 million PBMC cultured with about 9.1 ug/ml peptides and 7.5 to 10 IU/ml IL-2. Stimulation with an HIV-1 Nef peptide pool defined the negative control culture. This table comes from immunoSEQ multiplex PCR, and its TCRdb copy is limited to in-frame clones, with some not included. In the table there are fewer than 60,000 clones, 76% of which are singletons. This record belongs to a study of vaccination effects on CD4 cells after COVID-19.

Study outcomes and limitations: Spike-reactive clones in convalescents after vaccination were chiefly newly vaccine-induced.

V gene TRBV5-4 combines with J gene TRBJ1-3, with 9 bases lining up with TRBD1. This sample comprised CD4+ T cells from PBMCs cultured with HIV peptides, obtained before COVID-19 vaccination. Regarding subset: HIV-1 Nef peptide pool negative control/reference culture. This TCR derives from a human donor who had a prior SARS-CoV-2 infection. CDR3 bases: TGTGCCAGCAGCTCGCCCGGACAGGGGGGAAACACCATATATTTT. It is translated as CASSSPGQGGNTIYF.